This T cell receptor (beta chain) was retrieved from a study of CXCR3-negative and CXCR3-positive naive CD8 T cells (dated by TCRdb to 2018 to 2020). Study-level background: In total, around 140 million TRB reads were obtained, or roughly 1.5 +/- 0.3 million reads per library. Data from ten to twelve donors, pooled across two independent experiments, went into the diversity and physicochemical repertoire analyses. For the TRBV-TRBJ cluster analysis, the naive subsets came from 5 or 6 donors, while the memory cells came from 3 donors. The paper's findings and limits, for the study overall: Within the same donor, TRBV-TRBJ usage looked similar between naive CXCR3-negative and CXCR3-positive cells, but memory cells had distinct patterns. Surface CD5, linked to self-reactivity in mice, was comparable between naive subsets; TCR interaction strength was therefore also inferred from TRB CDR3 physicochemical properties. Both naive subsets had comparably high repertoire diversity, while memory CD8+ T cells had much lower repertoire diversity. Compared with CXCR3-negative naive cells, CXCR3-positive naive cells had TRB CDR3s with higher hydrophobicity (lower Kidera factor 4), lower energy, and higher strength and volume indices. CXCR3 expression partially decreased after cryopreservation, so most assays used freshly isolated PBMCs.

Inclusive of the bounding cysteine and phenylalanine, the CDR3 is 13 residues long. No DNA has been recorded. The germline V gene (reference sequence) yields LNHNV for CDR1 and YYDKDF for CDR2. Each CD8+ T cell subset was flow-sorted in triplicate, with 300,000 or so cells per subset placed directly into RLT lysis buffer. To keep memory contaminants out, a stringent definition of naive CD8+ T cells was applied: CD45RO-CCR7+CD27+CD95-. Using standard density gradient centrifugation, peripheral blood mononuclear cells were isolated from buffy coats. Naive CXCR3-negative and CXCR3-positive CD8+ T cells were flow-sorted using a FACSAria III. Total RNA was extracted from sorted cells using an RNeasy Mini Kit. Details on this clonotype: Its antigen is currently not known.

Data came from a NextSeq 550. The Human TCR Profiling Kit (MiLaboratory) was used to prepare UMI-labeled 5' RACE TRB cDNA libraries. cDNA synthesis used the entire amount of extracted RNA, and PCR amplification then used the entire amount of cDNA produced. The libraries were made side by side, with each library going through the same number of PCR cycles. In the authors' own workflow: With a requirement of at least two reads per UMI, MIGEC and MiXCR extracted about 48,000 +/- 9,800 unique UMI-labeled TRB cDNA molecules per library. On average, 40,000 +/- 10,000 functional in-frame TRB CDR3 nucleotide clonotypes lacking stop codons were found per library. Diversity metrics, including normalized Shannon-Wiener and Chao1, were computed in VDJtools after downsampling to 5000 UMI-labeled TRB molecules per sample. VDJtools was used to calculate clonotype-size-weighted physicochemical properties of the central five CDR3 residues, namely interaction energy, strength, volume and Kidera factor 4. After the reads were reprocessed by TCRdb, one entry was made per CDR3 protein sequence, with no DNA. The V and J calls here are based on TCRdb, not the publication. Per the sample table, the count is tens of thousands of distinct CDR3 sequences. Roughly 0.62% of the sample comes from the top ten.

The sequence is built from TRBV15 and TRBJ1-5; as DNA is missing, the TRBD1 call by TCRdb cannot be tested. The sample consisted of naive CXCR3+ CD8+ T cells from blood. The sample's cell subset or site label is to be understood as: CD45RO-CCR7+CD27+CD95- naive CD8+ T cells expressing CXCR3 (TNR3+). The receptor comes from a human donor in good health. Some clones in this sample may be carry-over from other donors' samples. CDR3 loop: CATSSQGNQPQHF. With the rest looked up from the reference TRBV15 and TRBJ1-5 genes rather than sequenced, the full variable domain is DAMVIQNPRYQVTQFGKPVTLSCSQTLNHNVMYWYQQKSSQAPKLLFHYYDKDFNNEADTPDNFQSRRPNTSFCFLDIRSPGLGDTAMYLCATSSQGNQPQHFGDGTRLSIL.